These 22 T cell receptor beta chains originate from one sample sequenced in a study of regulatory T cells in long-lasting Graves disease. Time point defined: persistent/refractory GD, antithyroid drugs over 5 years with positive TRAb. From PBMCs, RNA was extracted and then used to make the TCR library. CDR3-region Arm-PCR and iRepertoire HTBI primers produced the TCR beta libraries. MiXCR, run by TCRdb on the multiplex PCR reads, gives a single entry per CDR3 protein. Of 650,000 to 700,000 distinct CDR3 sequences detected, 30% appear once; the ten largest clones hold 40% to 55%. This sample comprised peripheral blood mononuclear cells (PBMCs), obtained when the disease was refractory, from a patient treated with antithyroid drugs. The receptors derive from a female donor with Graves disease.

Ten or more counts support this clonotype. The chain links TRBV3-1 to TRBJ1-1; perhaps TRBD1 as D (5 bases). CDR3 length equals 14 residues. Trimming cost V 7 bases and J 0 bases, with 12 bases left between them. In germline, CDR1 is LGHDT, CDR2 YNNKEL (reference sequence). The CDR3 loop is CASTRRGVNTEAFF. CDR3 DNA sequence: TGTGCCAGCACCCGACGGGGGGTGAACACTGAAGCTTTCTTT. Full variable domain (outside the CDR3, taken from reference TRBV3-1 and TRBJ1-1): DTAVSQTPKYLVTQMGNDKSIKCEQNLGHDTMYWYKQDSKKFLKIMFSYNNKELIINETVPNRFSPKSPDKAHLNLHINSLELGDSAVYFCASTRRGVNTEAFFGQGTRLTVV.

In its sample, this clonotype was seen a few times. The genes are TRBV27 and TRBJ1-2; 8 positions match TRBD1. This CDR3 spans 13 amino acids. With V trimmed by 8 bases and J by 4 bases, 6 bases remained unmatched. In germline, CDR1 is MNHEY, CDR2 SMNVEV (reference sequence). The DNA of the CDR3 is TGTGCCAGCGCCCTGGACAGGGCCTATGGCTACACCTTC. This encodes CASALDRAYGYTF.

This chain links TRBV6-5 with TRBJ1-2; 8 bases line up with TRBD1. CDR3 size: 15 residues. The J segment lost 8 bases and the V segment lost 4 bases, leaving 12 bases of the junction unmatched. Germline CDR1 and CDR2: MNHEY and SVGAGI. In nucleotides, the CDR3 is TGTGCCAGCAGTTCAACCCTCGGACAGGGAAGAGGCTACACCTTC. It codes for CASSSTLGQGRGYTF.

About this clonotype: Sequence at one end of the junction differs from germline and may be a read error. The rearrangement uses TRBV7-2 and TRBJ2-1, with a weak D call TRBD2 (5 bases). From germline, CDR1 is SGHTA and CDR2 FQGNSA. This CDR3 comprises 12 residues. CDR3 sequence: CASRYPGNGQFF. CDR3 in DNA: TGTGCCAGCCGATATCCCGGGAATGGGCAGTTCTTC.

The chain joins TRBV29-1 to TRBJ2-7; D might be TRBD2 (5 bases). The CDR3 runs to 14 residues. CDR1 is SQVTM and CDR2 is ANQGSEA in the germline V gene. The germline V and J ends were trimmed by 6 bases and 3 bases, with 18 bases remaining between them. This CDR3 reads CSVPREGTSYEQYF. For the CDR3, the DNA is TGCAGCGTCCCGAGGGAAGGTACTAGCTACGAGCAGTACTTC.

The V gene is TRBV27, the J gene TRBJ1-2; possibly TRBD1 for D (5 bases). Trimming pared 3 bases from V and 7 bases from J, leaving 15 bases between. CDR3 size: 14 residues. Germline V lookup: CDR1 MNHEY, CDR2 SMNVEV (reference sequence). The chain's CDR3 is CASSFRQGGSGYTF. The DNA for the CDR3 is TGTGCCAGCAGTTTCAGGCAGGGAGGTTCTGGCTACACCTTC.

To note about this clonotype: A single base separates this from a much larger clone, so it may be a read error. The V call is TRBV2, the J call TRBJ1-5; 8 nucleotides align to TRBD1. Trimming took 10 bases from V and 2 from J; bases not matched to a gene: 10. The germline V gene encodes CDR1 SNHLY and CDR2 FYNNEI. This CDR3 is 15 amino acids long. The CDR3 sequence is CANNNPGQGNQPQHF. DNA for the CDR3: TGTGCCAACAACAACCCGGGACAGGGCAATCAGCCCCAGCATTTT. Based on the CDR3 plus reference TRBV2 and TRBJ1-5, the full variable domain is EPEVTQTPSHQVTQMGQEVILRCVPISNHLYFYWYRQILGQKVEFLVSFYNNEISEKSEIFDDQFSVERPDGSNFTLKIRSTKLEDSAMYFCANNNPGQGNQPQHFGDGTRLSIL.

As concerns this clonotype: A junction end diverges from the germline sequence, so it may reflect a read error. The CDR3 region is CGSSISRQPNTEAFF. The CDR3 nucleotides read TGTGGCAGCAGCATCTCCAGACAGCCGAACACTGAAGCTTTCTTT. V gene TRBV11-2 combines with J gene TRBJ1-1, with D possibly matching TRBD1 (5 bases). The CDR3 spans 15 residues. Germline V gene data show CDR1 as SGHAT and CDR2 as FQNNGV.

Here the CDR3 reads CASSAWTGRSGNTIYF. The CDR3 region has the DNA TGTGCCAGCAGCGCCTGGACAGGGCGCTCTGGAAACACCATATATTTT. The chain recombines TRBV11-2 with TRBJ1-3; 8 bases match TRBD1. This CDR3 comprises 16 residues. V trimming: 5 bases; J trimming: 0 bases; junction bases outside the gene matches: 6. Looked up from germline, CDR1 is SGHAT and CDR2 is FQNNGV.

The chain links TRBV2 to TRBJ1-2; D call uncertain. Germline V gene data show CDR1 as SNHLY and CDR2 as FYNNEI. The CDR3 extends over 13 amino acids. The V gene lost 2 bases and the J gene lost 8 bases, with 12 bases spanning the gap. CDR3 nucleotide sequence: TGTGCCAGCAGTGAAAAGGACGGGTTGGGCTACACCTTC. Protein: CASSEKDGLGYTF.

V is TRBV19 and J is TRBJ1-1; no reliable D call. Germline CDR1 and CDR2: LNHDA and SQIVND (reference sequence). CDR3 length: 11 amino acids. V was clipped by 5 bases and J by 10 bases, with 11 bases between them. The CDR3 sequence: CASSSRWVAFF. In nucleotides, the CDR3 is TGTGCCAGTAGTTCCCGGTGGGTAGCTTTCTTT.

This clonotype was detected many times. CDR3 DNA sequence: TGTGCCAGCAGAGAAATGACTAGCGGCACCTACGAGCAGTACTTC. This gives the protein CASREMTSGTYEQYF. The chain joins TRBV2 to TRBJ2-7; 9 bases fit TRBD2. CDR1 and CDR2 (germline): SNHLY, FYNNEI. Trimming took 6 bases from V and 2 from J; bases not matched to a gene: 8. This CDR3 is built from 15 residues.

This rearrangement joins TRBV7-9 to TRBJ1-4; 7 nucleotides align to TRBD1. With 2 bases clipped from V and 4 bases from J, the junction kept 10 bases outside the gene matches. Germline CDR1 SEHNR, CDR2 FQNEAQ (reference sequence). This CDR3 has 17 residues. This CDR3 is CASSLIPGQDDNEKLFF. Here the CDR3 DNA reads TGTGCCAGCAGCTTAATCCCTGGACAGGACGATAATGAAAAACTGTTTTTT.

Ten or more counts support this clonotype. The chain employs TRBV12-3 or TRBV12-4 and TRBJ1-1, with D possibly matching TRBD1 (5 bases). Trimming took off 6 bases at V and 4 bases at J, with 24 bases between the two ends. CDR3 length equals 17 residues. The CDR3, as DNA: TGTGCCAGCAGCCCGGACCTTCCAGGGAGGTTTAGCACTGAAGCTTTCTTT. Translation: CASSPDLPGRFSTEAFF.

This clonotype was counted a few times. This sequence joins TRBV6-5 and TRBJ1-5; 7 nucleotides agree with TRBD1. Trimming at V came to 2 bases and at J to 0 bases, leaving 7 bases not matched to a gene. The germline V gene has CDR1 MNHEY and CDR2 SVGAGI. The CDR3 has 17 residues. CDR3 sequence: CASSYRQGGSSNQPQHF. CDR3 bases: TGTGCCAGCAGTTACCGACAGGGAGGGAGTAGCAATCAGCCCCAGCATTTT.

The J gene is TRBJ2-7, the V gene TRBV6-2 or TRBV6-3; D is possibly TRBD2 (6 bases). Trimming pared 5 bases from V and 6 bases from J, leaving 17 bases between. This CDR3 region has 14 residues. Germline values: CDR1 MNHEY, CDR2 SVGEGT. The CDR3: CASSGNVGGREQYF. CDR3 in DNA: TGTGCCAGCAGTGGGAACGTCGGGGGACGCGAGCAGTACTTC.

This clonotype was detected only a few times. V usage is TRBV12-3 or TRBV12-4 and J usage is TRBJ1-4; weak D call: TRBD1 (6 bases). The CDR3 extends over 16 amino acids. V was cut by 1 base and J by 2 bases, with 11 bases left in between. CDR3 in DNA: TGTGCCAGCAGTTTAGGGGGGGGCGGTACTAATGAAAAACTGTTTTTT. Protein product: CASSLGGGGTNEKLFF.

This clonotype has a handful of counts. This chain connects TRBV7-9 to TRBJ1-1; TRBD1 matches 9 bases. V was clipped by 2 bases and J by 1 base; unmatched bases: 5. Per the germline V gene, CDR1 is SEHNR and CDR2 is FQNEAQ (reference sequence). This CDR3 contains 16 residues. This CDR3 is CASSLKDRGQNTEAFF. For the CDR3, the DNA is TGTGCCAGCAGCTTAAAGGACAGGGGACAGAACACTGAAGCTTTCTTT.

In its sample, this clonotype was seen a few times. J is TRBJ1-1 and V is TRBV20-1; 7 bases match TRBD1. This CDR3 comprises 13 residues. V lost 5 bases and J lost 0; bases outside the gene matches: 3. Germline CDR1 reads DFQATT; CDR2 reads SNEGSKA (reference sequence). Here the CDR3 DNA reads TGCAGTGCTCAAGGACAGGTGAACACTGAAGCTTTCTTT. Translation: CSAQGQVNTEAFF.

This clonotype was seen repeatedly, ten times or more. The chain links TRBV28 to TRBJ1-1, with D uncertain. Looked up from germline, CDR1 is MDHEN and CDR2 is SYDVKM. Trimming pared 7 bases from V and 1 base from J, leaving 10 bases between. The length of the CDR3 is 13 residues. The CDR3 sequence: CASTKPENTEAFF. In nucleotides, the CDR3 is TGTGCCAGCACCAAGCCTGAGAACACTGAAGCTTTCTTT.

V usage is TRBV28 and J usage is TRBJ1-3; D gene unclear. Germline CDR1 MDHEN, CDR2 SYDVKM. This CDR3 has 15 amino acids. Trimming stripped 4 bases from V and 0 bases from J, with 10 bases between. CDR3 nucleotides: TGTGCCAGCAGTTCCCCCCGGCTCTCTGGAAACACCATATATTTT. Translated, it gives CASSSPRLSGNTIYF.

This clonotype was counted only a few times. CDR3 DNA sequence: TGTGCCAGCAGCTCACCCGGGACAGGGGGCTTCCAAGAGACCCAGTACTTC. Translated, it gives CASSSPGTGGFQETQYF. The chain links TRBV11-2 to TRBJ2-5; TRBD1 matches 12 bases. Germline trimming cut 4 bases from V and 1 base from J; bases unmatched to any gene: 7. Germline V gene lookup returns CDR1 SGHAT and CDR2 FQNNGV. The CDR3 runs to 17 residues.